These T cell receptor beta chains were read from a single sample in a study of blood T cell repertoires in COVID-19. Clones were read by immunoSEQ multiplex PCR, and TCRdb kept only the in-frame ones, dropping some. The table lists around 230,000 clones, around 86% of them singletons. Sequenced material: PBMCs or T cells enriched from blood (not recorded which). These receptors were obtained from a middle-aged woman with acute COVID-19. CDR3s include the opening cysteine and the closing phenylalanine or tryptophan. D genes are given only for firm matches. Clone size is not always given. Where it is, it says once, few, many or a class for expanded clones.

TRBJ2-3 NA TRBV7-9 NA TGTGCCAGCAGCTTGTTAGCGGCTAGCACAGATACGCAGTATTTT CASSLLAASTDTQYF
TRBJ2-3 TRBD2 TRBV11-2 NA TGTGCCAGCAGCCATGACGTGCAGACGGGACTAGCGACAGATACGCAGTATTTT CASSHDVQTGLATDTQYF
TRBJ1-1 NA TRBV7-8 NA TGTGCCAGCAGCTTAGGAGGGGGCACTGAAGCTTTCTTT CASSLGGGTEAFF
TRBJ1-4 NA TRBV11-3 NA TGTGCCAGCAGCTTAACCCCTTGGCAGGGCTCAACTAATGAAAAACTGTTTTTT CASSLTPWQGSTNEKLFF
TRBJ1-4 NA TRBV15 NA TGTGCCACCAGCAGAGATGACGGGAGGGGAGAAAATGAAAAACTGTTTTTT CATSRDDGRGENEKLFF
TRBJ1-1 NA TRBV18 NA TGTGCCAGCTCACCAGGGTCGGAGTTTGACACTGAAGCTTTCTTT CASSPGSEFDTEAFF
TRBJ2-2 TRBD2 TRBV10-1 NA TGCGCCAGCAAGGGTAGGCCCACTAGCGCGAACACCGGGGAGCTGTTTTTT CASKGRPTSANTGELFF
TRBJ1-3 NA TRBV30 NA TGTGCCTGGAGTGTTACAATCTCTGGAAACACCATATATTTT CAWSVTISGNTIYF
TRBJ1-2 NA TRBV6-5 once TGTGCCAGCAACCCCGGACGGACAAACTATGGCTACACCTTC CASNPGRTNYGYTF
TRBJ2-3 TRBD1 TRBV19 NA TGTGCCAGTAGAGACAGGGGCTCTTTGAGCACAGATACGCAGTATTTT CASRDRGSLSTDTQYF
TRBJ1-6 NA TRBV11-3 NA TGTGCCAGCAGAGGAGGGAGCTCCTATAATTCACCCCTCCACTTT CASRGGSSYNSPLHF
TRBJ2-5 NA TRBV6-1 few TGTGCCAGCAGTGATCTCCAGGGGCCGGGATACTTC CASSDLQGPGYF
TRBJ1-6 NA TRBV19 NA TGTGCCAGTCCCAGGCGGGTGAGCTCCTATAATTCACCCCTCCACTTT CASPRRVSSYNSPLHF
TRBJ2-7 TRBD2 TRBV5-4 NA TGTGCCAGCAGCCCGGGACTAGCGGGAAGAAGCTCCTACGAGCAGTACTTC CASSPGLAGRSSYEQYF
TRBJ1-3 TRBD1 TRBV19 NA TGTGCCAGTAGTGCGGGACAGGGGAGCTCTGGAAACACCATATATTTT CASSAGQGSSGNTIYF
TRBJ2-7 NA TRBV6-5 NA TGTGCCAGCACCACAGTCGTAAGCTCCTACGAGCAGTACTTC CASTTVVSSYEQYF
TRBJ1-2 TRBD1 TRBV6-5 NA TGTGCCAGCAGCATAGACAGGGTGGACTATGGCTACACCTTC CASSIDRVDYGYTF
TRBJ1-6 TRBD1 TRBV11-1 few TGTGCCAGCAGTTCCGGACAGGGTTATTCACCCCTCCACTTT CASSSGQGYSPLHF
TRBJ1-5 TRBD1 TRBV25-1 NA TGTGCCAGCAGTGCCGGCAGGGGGTTGAGCAATCAGCCCCAGCATTTT CASSAGRGLSNQPQHF
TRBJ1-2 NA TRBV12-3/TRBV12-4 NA TGTGCCAGCAGTTCCGCGCCGGGTGGGGGCTACACCTTC CASSSAPGGGYTF
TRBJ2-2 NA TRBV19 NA TGTGCCAGTAACCGACGGAGGGATATCACCGGGGAGCTGTTTTTT CASNRRRDITGELFF
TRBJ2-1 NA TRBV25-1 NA TGTGCCAGCAGTGAGGCCTCGGGGGTACAGTTCTTC CASSEASGVQFF
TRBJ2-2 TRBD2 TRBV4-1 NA TGCGCCAGCAGCCAAGATGGAGCGGGAGGGGCTACCGGGGAGCTGTTTTTT CASSQDGAGGATGELFF
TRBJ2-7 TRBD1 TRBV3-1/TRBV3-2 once TGTGCCAGCAGCCGGGGTGGGACAGGGGTCTACGAGCAGTACTTC CASSRGGTGVYEQYF
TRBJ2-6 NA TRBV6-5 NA TGTGCCAGCAGTCCTGTTTCTGGGGCCAACGTCCTGACTTTC CASSPVSGANVLTF
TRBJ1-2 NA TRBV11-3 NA TGTGCCAGCAGCTTAGAGCAGAACTATGGCTACACCTTC CASSLEQNYGYTF
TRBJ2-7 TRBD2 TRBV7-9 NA TGTGCCAGCAGCCTTCCCGGGACTAGTGGTGAGCAGTACTTC CASSLPGTSGEQYF
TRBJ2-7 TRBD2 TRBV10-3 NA TGTGCCATCGCAGGACTAGCGGAGTCCTACGAGCAGTACTTC CAIAGLAESYEQYF
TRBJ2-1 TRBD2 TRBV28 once TGTGCCAGCAGTACTAGCGGGACCCACAATGAGCAGTTCTTC CASSTSGTHNEQFF
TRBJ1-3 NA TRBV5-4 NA TGTGCCAGCAGCTTGGCCCAGGGGTCTGGAAACACCATATATTTT CASSLAQGSGNTIYF
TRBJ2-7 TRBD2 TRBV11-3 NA TGTGCCAGCAGCTCCCCCGGGACTAGCGGGAGTGGCGAGCAGTACTTC CASSSPGTSGSGEQYF
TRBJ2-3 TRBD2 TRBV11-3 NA TGTGCCAGCAGATCAGGGCCGGGACTAGCGGGAGAGTATGATACGCAGTATTTT CASRSGPGLAGEYDTQYF
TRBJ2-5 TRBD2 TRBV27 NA TGTGCCAGCAGTTTTCGAGGGACTAGCGGGAGGGCCGTGGAAGAGACCCAGTACTTC CASSFRGTSGRAVEETQYF
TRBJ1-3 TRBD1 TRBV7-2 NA TGTGCCAGCAGCTTAGTGGGACAGGCTGCTGGAAACACCATATATTTT CASSLVGQAAGNTIYF
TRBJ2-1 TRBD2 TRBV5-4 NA TGTGCCAGCAGCTGGGATAATAGCGGGAGGGGATATGAGCAGTTCTTC CASSWDNSGRGYEQFF
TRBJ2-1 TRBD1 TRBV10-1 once TGCGCCAGCAGTCAACAGGGGAGAAGTGCGCAGTTCTTC CASSQQGRSAQFF
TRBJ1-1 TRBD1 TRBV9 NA TGTGCCAGCAGGGGACAGGGGAACACTGAAGCTTTCTTT CASRGQGNTEAFF
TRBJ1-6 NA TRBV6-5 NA TGTGCCAGCAATCTGTCTAATTCACCCCTCCACTTT CASNLSNSPLHF
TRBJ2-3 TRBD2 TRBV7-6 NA TGTGCCAGCAGCTTAATAGCGGGAGCGGGGACAGATACGCAGTATTTT CASSLIAGAGTDTQYF
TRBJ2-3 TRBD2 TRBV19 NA TGTGCCAGTAGTTTCCCCACTAGCGGGAGAGGTACAGATACGCAGTATTTT CASSFPTSGRGTDTQYF
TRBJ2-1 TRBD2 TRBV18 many TGTGCCAGCTCACTCGAACTAGCGGACACATCCTACAATGAGCAGTTCTTC CASSLELADTSYNEQFF
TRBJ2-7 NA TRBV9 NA TGTGCCAGCAGCGTAGCTGCGGACCTAGCATCCAGTTCCAGGGAGCAGTACTTC CASSVAADLASSSREQYF
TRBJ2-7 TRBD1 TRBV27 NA TGTGCCAGCAGTTTACGGTACGGACAGGGGTCCAACGAGCAGTACTTC CASSLRYGQGSNEQYF
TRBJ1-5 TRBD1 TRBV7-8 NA TGTGCCAGCAGCAGAAGGGACAGGGGAAGCAATCAGCCCCAGCATTTT CASSRRDRGSNQPQHF
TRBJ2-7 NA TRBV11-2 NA TGTGCCAGCAGCTTGGGGGGAGAAGCGTACGAGCAGTACTTC CASSLGGEAYEQYF
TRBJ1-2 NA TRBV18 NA TGTGCCAGCTCACCAGAAATAACACCAGGGGTGAGCAGCTATGGCTACACCTTC CASSPEITPGVSSYGYTF
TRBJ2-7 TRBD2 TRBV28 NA TGTGCCAGCAGGCCCGGGACTAGCGGGAGGCACGAGCAGTACTTC CASRPGTSGRHEQYF
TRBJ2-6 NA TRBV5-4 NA TGTGCCAGCAGTACCAGCTCTGGGGCCAACGTCCTGACTTTC CASSTSSGANVLTF
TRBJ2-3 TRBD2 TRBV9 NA TGTGCCAGCAGCGCGCCGGGACTAGCGGGAGGGAAATCTGGCACAGATACGCAGTATTTT CASSAPGLAGGKSGTDTQYF
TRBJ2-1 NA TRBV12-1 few TGTGCCAGCAGCCTTGAGAATCGCGATGAGCAGTTCTTC CASSLENRDEQFF
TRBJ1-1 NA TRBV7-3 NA TGTGCCAGCAGCCCCCCGAGGAACACTGAAGCTTTCTTT CASSPPRNTEAFF
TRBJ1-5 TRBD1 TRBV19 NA TGTGCCAGTAGGAAGACAGGGGACAATCAGCCCCAGCATTTT CASRKTGDNQPQHF
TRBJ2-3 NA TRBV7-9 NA TGTGCCAGCAGCGTCAAACAGCCAGATACGCAGTATTTT CASSVKQPDTQYF
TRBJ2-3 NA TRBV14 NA TGTGCCAGCAGCCCCGGGGTAGTCCGCACAGATACGCAGTATTTT CASSPGVVRTDTQYF
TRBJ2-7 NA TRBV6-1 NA TGTGCCAGCAGTGATGGGCGCGACGAGCAGTACTTC CASSDGRDEQYF